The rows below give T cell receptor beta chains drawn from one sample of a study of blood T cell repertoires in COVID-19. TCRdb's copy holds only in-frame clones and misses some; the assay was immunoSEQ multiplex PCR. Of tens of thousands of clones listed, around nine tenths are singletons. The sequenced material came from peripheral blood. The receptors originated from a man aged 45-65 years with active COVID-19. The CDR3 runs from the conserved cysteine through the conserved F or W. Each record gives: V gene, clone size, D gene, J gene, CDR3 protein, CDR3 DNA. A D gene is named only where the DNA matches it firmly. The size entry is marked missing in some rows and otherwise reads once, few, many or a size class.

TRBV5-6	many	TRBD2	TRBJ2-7	CASSTSSGSYEQYF	TGTGCCAGCAGCACGTCTAGCGGGAGCTACGAGCAGTACTTC
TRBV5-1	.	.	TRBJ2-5	CASSRGRVGETQYF	TGCGCCAGCAGCAGGGGTAGGGTAGGTGAGACCCAGTACTTC
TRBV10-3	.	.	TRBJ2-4	CAISESGLTGIAAKNIQYF	TGTGCCATCAGTGAGTCGGGACTGACAGGGATCGCGGCCAAAAACATTCAGTACTTC
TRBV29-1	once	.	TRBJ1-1	CSVGGDTEAFF	TGCAGCGTTGGGGGGGACACTGAAGCTTTCTTT
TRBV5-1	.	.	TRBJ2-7	CASSSGVSYEQYF	TGCGCCAGCAGCTCCGGGGTCTCCTACGAGCAGTACTTC
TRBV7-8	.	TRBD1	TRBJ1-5	CASSRQGGNQPQHF	TGTGCCAGCAGCCGACAGGGGGGAAATCAGCCCCAGCATTTT
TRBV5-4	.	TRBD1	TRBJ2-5	CASSYLGTGVGTQYF	TGTGCCAGCAGCTATCTAGGGACAGGGGTAGGGACCCAGTACTTC
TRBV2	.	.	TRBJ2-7	CASGVRAGREQYF	TGTGCCAGCGGTGTCAGGGCGGGAAGAGAGCAGTACTTC
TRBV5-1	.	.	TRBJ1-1	CASSLWGGKTEAFF	TGCGCCAGCAGCTTGTGGGGAGGCAAGACTGAAGCTTTCTTT
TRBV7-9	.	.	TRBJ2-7	CASSLVRGGTYEQYF	TGTGCCAGCAGCTTAGTCAGGGGAGGGACCTACGAGCAGTACTTC
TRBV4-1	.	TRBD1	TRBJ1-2	CASSQTPPDATGELYGYTF	TGCGCCAGCAGCCAAACACCCCCCGATGCAACAGGGGAATTATATGGCTACACCTTC
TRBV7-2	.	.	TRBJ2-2	CASSATVTGELFF	TGTGCCAGCAGCGCGACAGTGACCGGGGAGCTGTTTTTT
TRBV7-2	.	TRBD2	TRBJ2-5	CASSLVAGVYQETQYF	TGTGCCAGCAGCTTAGTAGCGGGGGTCTATCAAGAGACCCAGTACTTC
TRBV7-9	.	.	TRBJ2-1	CANSPTSNSYNEQFF	TGTGCCAACAGCCCCACTAGTAACTCCTACAATGAGCAGTTCTTC
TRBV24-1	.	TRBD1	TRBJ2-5	CATSGTGKIRAQYF	TGTGCCACCTCCGGGACAGGGAAAATCAGGGCCCAGTACTTC
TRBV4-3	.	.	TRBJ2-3	CASSQRDSTDTQYF	TGCGCCAGCAGCCAGAGGGACTCCACAGATACGCAGTATTTT
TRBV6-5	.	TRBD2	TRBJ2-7	CASSSGLAGGGEQYF	TGTGCCAGCAGTTCCGGACTAGCGGGAGGCGGGGAGCAGTACTTC
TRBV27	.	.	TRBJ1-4	CASSRRDVGTGLNEKLFF	TGTGCCAGCAGTCGACGGGATGTTGGTACTGGCCTTAATGAAAAACTGTTTTTT
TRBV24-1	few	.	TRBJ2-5	CATSEADGQETQYF	TGTGCCACCAGTGAAGCGGACGGACAAGAGACCCAGTACTTC
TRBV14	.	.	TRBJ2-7	CASSQGSVPAYEQYF	TGTGCCAGCAGCCAAGGCTCGGTACCCGCCTACGAGCAGTACTTC
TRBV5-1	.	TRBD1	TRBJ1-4	CASSLTGASDEKLFF	TGCGCCAGCAGCCTCACAGGGGCCTCGGATGAAAAACTGTTTTTT
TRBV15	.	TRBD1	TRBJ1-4	CATRQGTTNEKLFF	TGTGCCACCCGACAGGGAACAACTAATGAAAAACTGTTTTTT
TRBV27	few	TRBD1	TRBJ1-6	CASSIMGQINSPLHF	TGTGCCAGCAGCATCATGGGACAGATTAATTCACCCCTCCACTTT
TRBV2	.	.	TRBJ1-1	CASSDLYRFTEAFF	TGTGCCAGCAGTGACCTCTACAGATTCACTGAAGCTTTCTTT
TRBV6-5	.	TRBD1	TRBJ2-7	CASSYPGTAYEQYF	TGTGCCAGCAGTTACCCCGGGACAGCCTACGAGCAGTACTTC
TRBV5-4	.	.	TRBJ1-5	CASSLDSNQPQHF	TGTGCCAGCAGCCTAGATAGCAATCAGCCCCAGCATTTT
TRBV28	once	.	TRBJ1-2	CASKEINYGYTF	TGTGCCAGCAAAGAGATTAACTATGGCTACACCTTC
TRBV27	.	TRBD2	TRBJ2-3	CASSLASGADTQYF	TGTGCCAGCAGTTTAGCTAGCGGGGCAGATACGCAGTATTTT
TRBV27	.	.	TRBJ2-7	CASSLVGASYEQYF	TGTGCCAGCAGTTTAGTGGGGGCTTCCTACGAGCAGTACTTC
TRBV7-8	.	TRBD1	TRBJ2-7	CASSSTGTAVYEQYF	TGTGCCAGCAGCTCGACCGGGACAGCCGTATACGAGCAGTACTTC
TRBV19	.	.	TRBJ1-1	CASLDPGMHTEAFF	TGTGCCAGTCTGGATCCAGGAATGCACACTGAAGCTTTCTTT
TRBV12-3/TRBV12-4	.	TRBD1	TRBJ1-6	CASSGGGNSPLHF	TGTGCCAGCAGTGGAGGGGGCAATTCACCCCTCCACTTT
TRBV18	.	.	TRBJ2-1	CASSPLPASSSYNEQFF	TGTGCCAGCTCACCTCTCCCAGCATCTAGCTCCTACAATGAGCAGTTCTTC
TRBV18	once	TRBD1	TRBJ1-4	CASSPPGDSATNEKLFF	TGTGCCAGCTCACCACCGGGGGACAGTGCAACTAATGAAAAACTGTTTTTT
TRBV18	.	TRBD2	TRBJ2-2	CASSPRNGQSLAGVHGTGELFF	TGTGCCAGCTCACCGCGGAACGGACAGAGTCTAGCGGGGGTTCACGGCACCGGGGAGCTGTTTTTT
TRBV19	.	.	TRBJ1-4	CASSIGQHYEKLFF	TGTGCCAGTAGTATTGGACAGCACTATGAAAAACTGTTTTTT
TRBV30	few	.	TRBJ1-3	CAWSGGGRNTIYF	TGTGCCTGGAGTGGAGGCGGAAGAAACACCATATATTTT
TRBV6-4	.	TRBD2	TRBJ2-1	CASSPGTSSYNEQFF	TGTGCCAGCAGTCCCGGGACTAGCTCCTACAATGAGCAGTTCTTC
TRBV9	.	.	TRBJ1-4	CASSARRGGGNEKLFF	TGTGCCAGCAGCGCCCGCCGAGGGGGGGGTAATGAAAAACTGTTTTTT
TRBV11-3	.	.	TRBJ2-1	CASSLLVGYEQFF	TGTGCCAGCAGCTTACTCGTCGGGTACGAGCAGTTCTTC
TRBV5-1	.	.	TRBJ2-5	CASSLLGGLVMETQYF	TGCGCCAGCAGCTTGTTGGGGGGGCTTGTGATGGAGACCCAGTACTTC
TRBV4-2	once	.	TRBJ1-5	CASSQDHYQPQHF	TGTGCCAGCAGCCAAGATCATTATCAGCCCCAGCATTTT
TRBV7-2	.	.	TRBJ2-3	CASSWSPGDTQYF	TGTGCCAGCAGCTGGTCCCCGGGGGATACGCAGTATTTT
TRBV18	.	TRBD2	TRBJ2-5	CASSQYQREQETQYF	TGTGCCAGCTCGCAATACCAGCGGGAGCAAGAGACCCAGTACTTC
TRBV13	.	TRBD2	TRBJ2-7	CASSLAGGTYEQYF	TGTGCCAGCAGCTTAGCCGGGGGGACCTACGAGCAGTACTTC
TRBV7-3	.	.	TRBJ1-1	CASSLTGGMNTEAFF	TGTGCCAGCAGCTTAACTGGGGGGATGAACACTGAAGCTTTCTTT
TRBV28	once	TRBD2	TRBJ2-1	CASRDSGITYNEQFF	TGTGCCAGCAGGGATAGCGGGATAACGTACAATGAGCAGTTCTTC
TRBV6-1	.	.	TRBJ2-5	CASSDAGRTRETQYF	TGTGCCAGCAGTGACGCGGGGCGGACAAGGGAGACCCAGTACTTC
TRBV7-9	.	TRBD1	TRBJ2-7	CASSRRDRDATDGQYF	TGTGCCAGCAGCCGGAGGGACAGGGATGCCACTGACGGGCAGTACTTC
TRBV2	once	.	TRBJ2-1	CASRGGSYNEQFF	TGTGCCAGCAGGGGAGGTAGCTACAATGAGCAGTTCTTC
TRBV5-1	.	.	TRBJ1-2	CASTGGPGEFGYTF	TGCGCCAGCACAGGTGGCCCCGGGGAATTTGGCTACACCTTC
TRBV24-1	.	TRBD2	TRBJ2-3	CATSDLNPGLAGGADTQYF	TGTGCCACCAGTGATTTGAATCCCGGGCTAGCGGGGGGCGCAGATACGCAGTATTTT
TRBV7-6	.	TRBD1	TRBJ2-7	CASQTRQGIIYEQYF	TGTGCCAGCCAGACAAGACAGGGTATAATCTACGAGCAGTACTTC
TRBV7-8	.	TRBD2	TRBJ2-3	CASSLGGGRGTDTQYF	TGTGCCAGCAGCTTAGGTGGCGGGAGGGGCACAGATACGCAGTATTTT
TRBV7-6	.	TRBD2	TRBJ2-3	CASSLVVSGGAGADTQYF	TGTGCCAGCAGCTTAGTCGTTAGCGGGGGGGCCGGGGCAGATACGCAGTATTTT
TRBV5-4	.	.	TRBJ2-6	CASSLPQGTAGANVLTF	TGTGCCAGCAGCTTGCCACAGGGAACGGCCGGGGCCAACGTCCTGACTTTC
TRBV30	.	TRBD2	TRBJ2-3	CAWSRARTSGARDTQYF	TGTGCCTGGAGTCGGGCGAGGACTAGCGGGGCCCGAGATACGCAGTATTTT
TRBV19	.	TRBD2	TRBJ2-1	CASSKLAGGKVSEQFF	TGTGCCAGTAGTAAACTAGCGGGAGGAAAAGTTAGTGAGCAGTTCTTC
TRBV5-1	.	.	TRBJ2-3	CASSPKADWDTQYF	TGCGCCAGCAGTCCGAAGGCCGACTGGGATACGCAGTATTTT